This TCR beta chain is from a study of CD8 T cells in ankylosing spondylitis. Overall study results and limits: Past studies reported some motif variants in reactive arthritis synovial fluid and blood. Roughly 8 highly homologous variants formed a TCR beta motif that appeared characteristic of ankylosing spondylitis blood.

In regard to this clonotype: Antigen specificity is unknown.

In making TCR beta libraries, quantitative 5'-RACE with molecular barcodes was used. TCRdb ran MiXCR on the 5' RACE reads and lists one entry per CDR3 protein. The sample includes around 150,000 distinct CDR3 sequences, 15% to 20% of them seen just once. Trimming stripped 1 base from V and 4 bases from J, with 19 bases between. CDR1 is LGHDT and CDR2 is YNNKEL in the germline V gene (reference sequence). The CDR3 is made up of 18 amino acids. Sequenced material: blood, either unsorted or a sorted T cell fraction (not recorded which). The sequence derives from a male donor with ankylosing spondylitis or in good health (not recorded which). The genes are TRBV3-1 and TRBJ2-2, with TRBD2 as a possible D gene (5 bases). The CDR3 region has the DNA TGTGCCAGCAGCCAAGCTCCCGGGAAACACGTACCCACCGGGGAGCTGTTTTTT. It yields the protein CASSQAPGKHVPTGELFF. The whole variable domain, remainder taken from reference TRBV3-1 and TRBJ2-2, is DTAVSQTPKYLVTQMGNDKSIKCEQNLGHDTMYWYKQDSKKFLKIMFSYNNKELIINETVPNRFSPKSPDKAHLNLHINSLELGDSAVYFCASSQAPGKHVPTGELFFGEGSRLTVL.